This TCR beta chain was captured by sequencing in a study of blood T cell repertoires in COVID-19. Some clones are missing from TCRdb's copy, which holds only in-frame ones; the method was immunoSEQ multiplex PCR. Here the sample spans 390,000 or so clones, 87% being singletons. Trimming left V 5 bases short and J 0 bases short, with 13 bases between. The CDR3 is made up of 15 amino acids. Germline lookup yields CDR1 SGHRS and CDR2 YFSETQ. The sequenced sample consisted of peripheral blood. This chain uses TRBV5-1 with TRBJ2-3; D unclear. The sequence was obtained from a woman aged 25-40 years with COVID-19, enrolled during active disease. The CDR3 loop reads CASSGRMISTDTQYF. CDR3 in DNA: TGCGCCAGCAGTGGCAGGATGATTAGCACAGATACGCAGTATTTT.